The next 11 T cell receptor beta chains were all read from a single sample in a study of PD-L1 blockade in urothelial cancer. Generated by immunoSEQ multiplex PCR, the TCRdb table keeps only in-frame clones and is missing some. The data hold 95,000 to 100,000 clones, with 87% observed a single time. The time point denotes: pretreatment peripheral blood. Sequencing was performed on PBMCs, taken around atezolizumab (anti-PD-L1) treatment. These receptors originate from a man aged 55 to 70 with urothelial cancer.

J is TRBJ2-3 and V is TRBV5-1, with TRBD2 matching over 8 bases. Germline lookup yields CDR1 SGHRS and CDR2 YFSETQ. This CDR3 contains 17 residues. J gave up 2 bases and V 1 base, and 9 bases lay outside the gene matches. The CDR3 DNA follows: TGCGCCAGCAGCTTGCCACGGCAGCGGGGGCACACAGATACGCAGTATTTT. Protein product: CASSLPRQRGHTDTQYF.

The rearrangement joins TRBV7-9 to TRBJ1-3, with 8 bases aligning to TRBD1. The CDR3 is 16 amino acids. V gave up 5 bases and J gave up 2 bases; unmatched junction bases: 8. Germline CDR1 SEHNR, CDR2 FQNEAQ (reference sequence). CDR3 in amino acids: CASSVPRTGTGNTIYF. The CDR3 DNA is TGTGCCAGCAGCGTTCCCCGGACAGGGACTGGAAACACCATATATTTT.

The rearrangement joins TRBV11-2 to TRBJ2-5, with 11 positions matching TRBD2. This CDR3 spans 17 amino acids. V shed 0 bases and J 4 bases; nucleotides not matched to a gene: 7. Germline assignment: CDR1 SGHAT and CDR2 FQNNGV. The CDR3 DNA reads as TGTGCCAGCAGCTTAGAAATCCTAGCGGGGGGAAGAGAGACCCAGTACTTC. Amino acids: CASSLEILAGGRETQYF.

V usage is TRBV9 and J usage is TRBJ2-3; D call uncertain. The V gene lost 0 bases and the J gene lost 2 bases, with 10 bases spanning the gap. CDR1 SGDLS and CDR2 YYNGEE come from the germline V gene. This CDR3 has 15 residues. As DNA, the CDR3 is TGTGCCAGCAGCGTAGAATCTCTTCTCACAGATACGCAGTATTTT. Protein product: CASSVESLLTDTQYF.

CDR3 sequence (DNA): TGTGCCAGCAGTTTACCGGCAGGGGGCCTCTATGGCTACACCTTC. Its protein is CASSLPAGGLYGYTF. The chain is built from TRBV27 and TRBJ1-2, with TRBD1 identical over 8 bases. V shed 2 bases and J 4 bases; nucleotides not matched to a gene: 6. The CDR3 is made up of 15 amino acids. Germline values: CDR1 MNHEY, CDR2 SMNVEV (reference sequence).

The table lists this clone with a few counts. The chain uses TRBV7-3 and TRBJ2-1; 9 bases agree with TRBD2. The CDR3 totals 15 residues. The V and J ends lost 4 bases and 8 bases, in that order; junction bases with no gene match: 9. Germline-derived CDR1 and CDR2 are SGHTA and FQGTGA. The DNA for the CDR3 is TGTGCCAGCAGCTGGGTAGCGGGGGCCCAGTATGAGCAGTTCTTC. Translating gives CASSWVAGAQYEQFF.

The gene calls are TRBV7-9 and TRBJ2-5; 7 bases are shared with TRBD1. The germline CDR1 and CDR2 sequences are SEHNR and FQNEAQ (reference sequence). J lost 2 bases, V lost 1 base, and 4 bases had no gene match. This CDR3 has 15 residues. The CDR3 DNA follows: TGTGCCAGCAGCTTAGAGGGACAGCTGCAAGAGACCCAGTACTTC. Amino acid sequence: CASSLEGQLQETQYF.

This chain joins TRBV18 and TRBJ2-5; D is ambiguous. CDR1 and CDR2 (germline): KGHSH, LQKENI. CDR3 length: 14 amino acids. Trimming took off 1 base at V and 1 base at J, with 7 bases between the two ends. CDR3 sequence (DNA): TGTGCCAGCTCACCACGGAGATCCCAAGAGACCCAGTACTTC. Translated: CASSPRRSQETQYF.

V and J are TRBV19 and TRBJ2-2; D is possibly TRBD2 (6 bases). The CDR3 has 17 residues. In germline, CDR1 is LNHDA, CDR2 SQIVND (reference sequence). V was pared by 1 base and J by 4 bases, with 16 bases between. The CDR3 loop is CASSIGTFGGGTGELFF. The CDR3 region has the DNA TGTGCCAGTAGTATAGGAACGTTCGGGGGAGGCACCGGGGAGCTGTTTTTT.

The chain has TRBV7-9 and TRBJ2-3, with TRBD2 as a possible D gene (5 bases). The V gene's germline CDR1 is SEHNR and CDR2 FQNEAQ (reference sequence). V gave up 4 bases and J gave up 3 bases, with 11 bases separating them. The CDR3 is 14 amino acids. The CDR3 coding sequence is TGTGCCAGCAGCTACCCGGGATTGACAGATACGCAGTATTTT. It translates to CASSYPGLTDTQYF.

The gene calls are TRBV27 and TRBJ1-5; a weak D match, TRBD1 (6 bases). Trimming cost V 5 bases and J 6 bases, with 23 bases left between them. There are 17 residues in the CDR3. Germline CDR1 is MNHEY and CDR2 is SMNVEV (reference sequence). CDR3 sequence reads: CASSAGAYTDSSQPQHF. DNA of the CDR3: TGTGCCAGCAGTGCAGGGGCCTACACGGATTCTAGTCAGCCCCAGCATTTT.